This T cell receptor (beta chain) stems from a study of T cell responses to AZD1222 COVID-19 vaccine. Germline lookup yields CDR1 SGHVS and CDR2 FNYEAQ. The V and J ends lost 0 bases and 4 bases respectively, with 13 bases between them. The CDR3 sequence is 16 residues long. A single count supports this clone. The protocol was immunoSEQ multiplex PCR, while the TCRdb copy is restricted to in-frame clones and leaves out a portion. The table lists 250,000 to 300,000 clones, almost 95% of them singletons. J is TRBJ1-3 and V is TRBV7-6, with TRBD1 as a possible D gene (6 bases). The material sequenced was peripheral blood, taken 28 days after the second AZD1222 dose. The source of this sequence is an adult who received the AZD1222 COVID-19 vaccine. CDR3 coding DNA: TGTGCCAGCAGCTTAGCGGGGGCCAGAACGGGAAACACCATATATTTT. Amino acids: CASSLAGARTGNTIYF.